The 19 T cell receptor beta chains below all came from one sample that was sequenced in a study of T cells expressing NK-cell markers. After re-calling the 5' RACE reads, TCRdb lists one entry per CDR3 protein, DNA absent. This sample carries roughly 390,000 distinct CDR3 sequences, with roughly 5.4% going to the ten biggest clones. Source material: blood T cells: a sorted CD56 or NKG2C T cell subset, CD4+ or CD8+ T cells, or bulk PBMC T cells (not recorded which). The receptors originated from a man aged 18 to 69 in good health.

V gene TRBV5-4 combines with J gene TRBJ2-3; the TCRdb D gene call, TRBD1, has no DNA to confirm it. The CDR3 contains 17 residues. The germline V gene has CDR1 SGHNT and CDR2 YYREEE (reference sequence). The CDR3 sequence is CASSLAGGGTGMDTQYF.

CDR3 residues: CSARFRSSYEQYF. The gene calls are TRBV20-1 and TRBJ2-7. CDR1 is DFQATT, CDR2 SNEGSKA, per germline (reference sequence). The CDR3 extends over 13 amino acids.

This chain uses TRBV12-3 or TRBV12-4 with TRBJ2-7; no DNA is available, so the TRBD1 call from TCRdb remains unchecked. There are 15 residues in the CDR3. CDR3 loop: CASSRTGGNTYEQYF.

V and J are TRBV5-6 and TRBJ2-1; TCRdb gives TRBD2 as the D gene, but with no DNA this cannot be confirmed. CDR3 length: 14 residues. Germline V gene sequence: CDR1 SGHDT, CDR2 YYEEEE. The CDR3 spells CASSRWTSGVKQFF.

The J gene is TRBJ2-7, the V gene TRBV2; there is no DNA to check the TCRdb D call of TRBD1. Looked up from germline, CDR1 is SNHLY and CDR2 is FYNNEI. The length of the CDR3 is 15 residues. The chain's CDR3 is CASRSRTGGGYEQYF. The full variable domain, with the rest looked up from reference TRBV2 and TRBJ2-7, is EPEVTQTPSHQVTQMGQEVILRCVPISNHLYFYWYRQILGQKVEFLVSFYNNEISEKSEIFDDQFSVERPDGSNFTLKIRSTKLEDSAMYFCASRSRTGGGYEQYFGPGTRLTVT.

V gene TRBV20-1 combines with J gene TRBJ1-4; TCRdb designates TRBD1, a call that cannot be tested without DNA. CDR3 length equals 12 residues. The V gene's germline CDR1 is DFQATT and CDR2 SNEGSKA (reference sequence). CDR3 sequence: CSAGGPNEKLFF.

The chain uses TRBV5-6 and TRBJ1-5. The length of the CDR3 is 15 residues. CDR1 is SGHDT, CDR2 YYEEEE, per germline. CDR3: CASSLGPASNQPQHF.

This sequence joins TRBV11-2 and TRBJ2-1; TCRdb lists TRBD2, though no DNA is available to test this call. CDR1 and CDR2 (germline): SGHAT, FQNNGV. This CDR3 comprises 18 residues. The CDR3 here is CASSDGLAGGTPTGEQFF.

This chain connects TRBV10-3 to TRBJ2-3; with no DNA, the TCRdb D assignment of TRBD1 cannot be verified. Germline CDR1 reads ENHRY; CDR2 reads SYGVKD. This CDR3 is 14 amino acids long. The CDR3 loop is CAISVGSPPDTQYF.

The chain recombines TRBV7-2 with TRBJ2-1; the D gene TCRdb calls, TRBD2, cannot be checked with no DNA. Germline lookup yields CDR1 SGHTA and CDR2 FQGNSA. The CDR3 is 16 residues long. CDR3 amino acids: CASSLTPASGGNEQFF.

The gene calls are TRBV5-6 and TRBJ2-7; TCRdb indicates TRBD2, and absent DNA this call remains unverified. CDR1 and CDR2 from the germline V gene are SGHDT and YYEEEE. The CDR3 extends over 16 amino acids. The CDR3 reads CASSILIAGETYEQYF.

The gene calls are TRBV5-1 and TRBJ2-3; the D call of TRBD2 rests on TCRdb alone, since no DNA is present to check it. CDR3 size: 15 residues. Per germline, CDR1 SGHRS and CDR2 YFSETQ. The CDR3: CASRNGTSFQDTQYF.

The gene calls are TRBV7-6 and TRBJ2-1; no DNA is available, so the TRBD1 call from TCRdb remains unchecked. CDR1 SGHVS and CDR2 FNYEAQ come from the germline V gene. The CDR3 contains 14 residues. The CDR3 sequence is CASSVAGAGNEQFF.

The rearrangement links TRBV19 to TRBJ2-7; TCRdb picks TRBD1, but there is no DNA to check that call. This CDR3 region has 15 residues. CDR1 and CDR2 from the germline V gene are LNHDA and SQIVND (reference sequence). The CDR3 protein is CASSADRVQSYEQYF.

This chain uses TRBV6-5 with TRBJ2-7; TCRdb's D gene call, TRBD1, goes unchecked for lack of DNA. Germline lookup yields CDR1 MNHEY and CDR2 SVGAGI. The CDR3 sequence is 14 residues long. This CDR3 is CASSYLDRPYEQYF.

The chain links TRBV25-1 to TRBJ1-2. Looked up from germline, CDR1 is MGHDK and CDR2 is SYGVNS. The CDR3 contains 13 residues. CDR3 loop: CASSTGTFYGYTF.

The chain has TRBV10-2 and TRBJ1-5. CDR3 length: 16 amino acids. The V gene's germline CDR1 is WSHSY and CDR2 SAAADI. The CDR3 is CASSELTADSNQPQHF.

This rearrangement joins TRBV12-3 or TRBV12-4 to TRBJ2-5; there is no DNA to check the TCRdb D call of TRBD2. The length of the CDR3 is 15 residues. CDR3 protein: CASSPTGTRWETQYF.

CDR3 protein: CASSVSGGRWRSYNEQFF. The chain uses TRBV7-3 and TRBJ2-1; TCRdb proposes TRBD1, but this gene call is untestable without DNA. The CDR3 contains 18 residues. The germline gives CDR1 SGHTA, CDR2 FQGTGA.